Listed here are 23 T cell receptor beta chains from one sample, sequenced in a study of shared clonotypes between healthy human individuals. Profiled with immunoSEQ multiplex PCR; TCRdb holds only in-frame clones, not every one. Of roughly 2.5 million clones detected, approximately 90% appear once; the ten largest clones hold under 0.15%. The sequenced material came from naive CD4+ T cells sorted from blood. Regarding subset: CD45RA+ positively selected. The receptors stem from a man aged 18 to 30 in good health.

The chain joins TRBV27 to TRBJ2-3, with TRBD1 identical over 10 bases. Trimming took 7 bases from V and 0 from J; bases not matched to a gene: 4. Germline loops: CDR1 MNHEY, CDR2 SMNVEV (reference sequence). The CDR3 has 15 residues. CDR3 sequence reads: CASNDRGHSTDTQYF. CDR3 coding DNA: TGTGCCAGCAACGACAGGGGGCACAGCACAGATACGCAGTATTTT.

The genes are TRBV7-2 and TRBJ1-1; 10 bases align to TRBD1. The CDR3 has 14 amino acids. Per the germline V gene, CDR1 is SGHTA and CDR2 is FQGNSA. J was trimmed by 5 bases and V by 6 bases; bases with no gene match: 6. CDR3: CASSLTGGGTEAFF. The CDR3 nucleotides read TGTGCCAGCAGTTTGACAGGGGGCGGAACTGAAGCTTTCTTT.

CDR3 residues: CASSLPEREGSTDTQYF. The DNA for the CDR3 is TGCGCCAGCAGCCTCCCAGAACGGGAGGGGAGCACAGATACGCAGTATTTT. The V call is TRBV4-1, the J call TRBJ2-3, with TRBD2 identical over 8 bases. Losses at the gene ends were 4 bases for V and 0 bases for J; bases not matched to a gene: 9. Germline V gene sequence: CDR1 MGHRA, CDR2 YSYEKL. CDR3 length: 17 residues.

V and J are TRBV28 and TRBJ2-3; D ambiguous. Germline CDR1 reads MDHEN; CDR2 reads SYDVKM. This CDR3 region has 12 residues. Trimming stripped 6 bases from V and 5 bases from J, with 9 bases between. The CDR3 sequence is CASSSSLDTQYF. The DNA of the CDR3 is TGTGCCAGCAGCTCCTCACTAGATACGCAGTATTTT.

CDR3 DNA: TGTGCCAGCAGTAGACTGGGACTAGCGGGTTACGAGCAGTACTTC. Its translation: CASSRLGLAGYEQYF. The chain employs TRBV27 and TRBJ2-7; TRBD2 aligns across 12 bases. The CDR3 covers 15 residues. The junction had 6 bases not matched to a gene; V was cut back by 5 bases and J by 4 bases. Germline V CDR1 and CDR2: MNHEY, SMNVEV (reference sequence).

The chain uses TRBV2 and TRBJ1-2; a possible D gene is TRBD1 (5 bases). The CDR3 has 11 residues. Trimming cost V 7 bases and J 7 bases, with 10 bases left between them. The germline V gene has CDR1 SNHLY and CDR2 FYNNEI. CDR3 loop: CASTRGLGYTF. CDR3 bases: TGTGCCAGCACCCGGGGACTTGGCTACACCTTC. Based on the CDR3 plus reference TRBV2 and TRBJ1-2, the full variable domain is EPEVTQTPSHQVTQMGQEVILRCVPISNHLYFYWYRQILGQKVEFLVSFYNNEISEKSEIFDDQFSVERPDGSNFTLKIRSTKLEDSAMYFCASTRGLGYTFGSGTRLTVV.

The J gene is TRBJ2-7, the V gene TRBV6-5, with 11 bases lining up with TRBD1. The V gene end was trimmed by 6 bases and the J gene end by 2 bases; junction bases not matched to a gene: 6. Germline CDR1 MNHEY, CDR2 SVGAGI. This CDR3 has 15 residues. CDR3 loop: CASSPRDRGTYEQYF. CDR3 bases: TGTGCCAGCAGCCCCCGGGACAGGGGGACCTACGAGCAGTACTTC.

This chain joins TRBV30 and TRBJ2-1; D gene unclear. The germline CDR1 and CDR2 sequences are GTSNPN and SVGIG (reference sequence). This CDR3 has 13 amino acids. Trimming cost V 0 bases and J 6 bases, with 9 bases left between them. The CDR3 reads CAWSVVRPNEQFF. CDR3 nucleotide sequence: TGTGCCTGGAGTGTAGTCAGGCCCAATGAGCAGTTCTTC. Looking up the rest from reference TRBV30 and TRBJ2-1 gives the full variable domain: SQTIHQWPATLVQPVGSPLSLECTVEGTSNPNLYWYRQAAGRGLQLLFYSVGIGQISSEVPQNLSASRPQDRQFILSSKKLLLSDSGFYLCAWSVVRPNEQFFGPGTRLTVL.

The chain joins TRBV4-1 to TRBJ2-7; 7 nucleotides align to TRBD1. CDR3 size: 14 residues. Germline lookup yields CDR1 MGHRA and CDR2 YSYEKL. V shed 4 bases and J 2 bases; nucleotides not matched to a gene: 5. The DNA for the CDR3 is TGCGCCAGCAGCCTCGGACAGGACCCCTACGAGCAGTACTTC. Translation: CASSLGQDPYEQYF.

This clone occurred a few times. CDR3 protein: CASSSQGGYTF. CDR3 in DNA: TGTGCCAGCAGCAGCCAGGGTGGCTACACCTTC. The rearrangement uses TRBV11-2 and TRBJ1-2; possible D gene TRBD1, 5 bases. The CDR3 is 11 amino acids. In germline, CDR1 is SGHAT, CDR2 FQNNGV. V lost 5 bases and J lost 7, with 8 bases in between.

This rearrangement joins TRBV29-1 to TRBJ2-2, with no clear D. The CDR3 has 13 amino acids. V was trimmed by 5 bases and J by 6 bases, leaving 13 bases between them. Germline-derived CDR1 and CDR2 are SQVTM and ANQGSEA. Here the CDR3 DNA reads TGCAGCGTTTTTCTAGATTGGGCCGGGGAGCTGTTTTTT. It yields the protein CSVFLDWAGELFF.

A single count supports this clone. The chain recombines TRBV30 with TRBJ1-1, with D unresolved. CDR3 length: 13 amino acids. CDR1 and CDR2 from the germline V gene are GTSNPN and SVGIG (reference sequence). The V gene lost 0 bases and the J gene lost 1 base, with 6 bases spanning the gap. The CDR3 spells CAWSVAKNTEAFF. The DNA of the CDR3 is TGTGCCTGGAGTGTAGCCAAGAACACTGAAGCTTTCTTT.

This clone was seen only a few times. The chain carries TRBV2 and TRBJ1-2; 7 bases match TRBD1. The CDR3 has 15 amino acids. V gave up 6 bases and J gave up 4 bases; unmatched junction bases: 11. CDR1 and CDR2 from the germline V gene are SNHLY and FYNNEI. DNA for the CDR3: TGTGCCAGCAGAGTAGACAGGGAAGGGGGCTATGGCTACACCTTC. This codes for CASRVDREGGYGYTF.

The chain couples TRBV27 to TRBJ1-6; D possibly corresponds to TRBD1 (6 bases). CDR1 and CDR2 (germline): MNHEY, SMNVEV (reference sequence). Trimming took off 3 bases at V and 5 bases at J, with 8 bases between the two ends. The CDR3 sequence is 14 residues long. This chain's CDR3 is CASSFGQHNSPLHF. As DNA, the CDR3 is TGTGCCAGCAGTTTTGGACAGCATAATTCACCCCTCCACTTT.

The chain employs TRBV30 and TRBJ2-3, with TRBD2 matching over 8 bases. The CDR3 consists of 15 residues. Germline CDR1 is GTSNPN and CDR2 is SVGIG (reference sequence). The V and J ends lost 4 bases and 4 bases, in that order; junction bases with no gene match: 10. The CDR3, as DNA: TGTGCCTGGAACCTGGCGGGAGGTGTCGCAGATACGCAGTATTTT. Encoded protein: CAWNLAGGVADTQYF.

The chain recombines TRBV4-3 with TRBJ1-5; unclear D gene. Germline values: CDR1 LGHNA, CDR2 YSLEER. The CDR3 consists of 15 residues. V was trimmed by 0 bases and J by 6 bases, leaving 12 bases between them. The CDR3 bases are TGCGCCAGCAGCCAAGAATTGAGTACGGGTCAGCCCCAGCATTTT. It codes for CASSQELSTGQPQHF.

The chain is built from TRBV27 and TRBJ1-4, with D maybe TRBD1 (5 bases). Germline CDR1 is MNHEY and CDR2 is SMNVEV (reference sequence). The CDR3 sequence is 14 residues long. Between the trimmed V and J ends, which lost 6 bases and 7 bases, there was a span of 15 bases. The CDR3: CASSPSGGGEKLFF. Written as DNA, the CDR3 is TGTGCCAGCAGCCCCTCGGGGGGGGGTGAAAAACTGTTTTTT. Drawing the rest from reference TRBV27 and TRBJ1-4, the complete variable domain is EAQVTQNPRYLITVTGKKLTVTCSQNMNHEYMSWYRQDPGLGLRQIYYSMNVEVTDKGDVPEGYKVSRKEKRNFPLILESPSPNQTSLYFCASSPSGGGEKLFFGSGTQLSVL.

The table lists this clone with a count of one. The V and J genes are TRBV6-5 and TRBJ2-7; maybe TRBD2 (5 bases). The CDR3 contains 14 residues. Germline V gives CDR1 MNHEY, CDR2 SVGAGI. With 0 bases removed from V and 0 bases from J, the gap between germline ends came to 6 bases. CDR3: CASSYSRVSYEQYF. The CDR3 nucleotides are TGTGCCAGCAGTTACTCGAGGGTCTCCTACGAGCAGTACTTC.

This clone was found once. The chain links TRBV5-1 to TRBJ1-6; D is perhaps TRBD1 (6 bases). In germline, CDR1 is SGHRS, CDR2 YFSETQ. Trimming cost V 4 bases and J 5 bases, with 13 bases left between them. This CDR3 has 15 amino acids. In DNA form, the CDR3 reads TGCGCCAGCAGCCCTGAGGACAGAAATAATTCACCCCTCCACTTT. This codes for CASSPEDRNNSPLHF.

The rearrangement links TRBV6-1 to TRBJ2-7; 9 bases fit TRBD2. V lost 2 bases to trimming and J lost 6 bases; unmatched junction nucleotides: 8. CDR1 and CDR2 from the germline V gene are MNHNS and SASEGT. CDR3 length equals 15 residues. The CDR3, as DNA: TGTGCCAGCAGTGAATCGGGACTAGCCGTCCGCGAGCAGTACTTC. It translates to CASSESGLAVREQYF.

This chain uses TRBV5-1 with TRBJ1-2; D may be TRBD1 (6 bases). V gave up 0 bases and J gave up 4 bases, with 16 bases separating them. Germline CDR1 reads SGHRS; CDR2 reads YFSETQ. This CDR3 is built from 16 residues. The CDR3 DNA reads as TGCGCCAGCAGCTTGGCCCCAGACAGGTTACTCTATGGCTACACCTTC. This gives the protein CASSLAPDRLLYGYTF.

The chain links TRBV19 to TRBJ2-3, with a tentative D call TRBD2 (5 bases). This CDR3 comprises 16 residues. Germline loops: CDR1 LNHDA, CDR2 SQIVND (reference sequence). V was clipped by 6 bases and J by 1 base, with 17 bases between them. CDR3 DNA sequence: TGTGCCAGTAGCCGGTTAGCCTCGAGGGGCACAGATACGCAGTATTTT. Amino acid sequence: CASSRLASRGTDTQYF.

The chain links TRBV5-6 to TRBJ2-3; the match to TRBD2 covers 8 bases. CDR3 size: 15 residues. V was clipped by 0 bases and J by 2 bases; unmatched bases: 2. Per germline, CDR1 SGHDT and CDR2 YYEEEE. This CDR3 reads CASSLAGGITDTQYF. The CDR3 DNA follows: TGTGCCAGCAGCTTGGCGGGGGGGATCACAGATACGCAGTATTTT. The complete variable domain, with remaining parts taken from reference TRBV5-6 and TRBJ2-3, reads DAGVTQSPTHLIKTRGQQVTLRCSPKSGHDTVSWYQQALGQGPQFIFQYYEEEERQRGNFPDRFSGHQFPNYSSELNVNALLLGDSALYLCASSLAGGITDTQYFGPGTRLTVL.